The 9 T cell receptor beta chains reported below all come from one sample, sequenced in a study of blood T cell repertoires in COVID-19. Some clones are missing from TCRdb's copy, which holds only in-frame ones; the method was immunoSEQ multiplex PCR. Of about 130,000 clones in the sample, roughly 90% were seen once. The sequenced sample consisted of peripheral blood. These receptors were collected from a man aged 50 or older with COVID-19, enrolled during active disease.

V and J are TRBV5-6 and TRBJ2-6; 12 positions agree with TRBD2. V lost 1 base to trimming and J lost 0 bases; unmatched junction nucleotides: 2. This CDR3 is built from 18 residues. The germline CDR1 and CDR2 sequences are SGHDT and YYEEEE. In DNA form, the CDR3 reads TGTGCCAGCAGCTTGCGACTAGCGGGAGCCTCTGGGGCCAACGTCCTGACTTTC. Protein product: CASSLRLAGASGANVLTF. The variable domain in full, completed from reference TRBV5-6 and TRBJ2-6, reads DAGVTQSPTHLIKTRGQQVTLRCSPKSGHDTVSWYQQALGQGPQFIFQYYEEEERQRGNFPDRFSGHQFPNYSSELNVNALLLGDSALYLCASSLRLAGASGANVLTFGAGSRLTVL.

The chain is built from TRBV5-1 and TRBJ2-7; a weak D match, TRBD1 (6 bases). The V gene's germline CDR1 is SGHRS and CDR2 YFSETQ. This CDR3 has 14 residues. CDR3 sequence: CVNGGDRSSYEQYV. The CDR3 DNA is TGCGTCAATGGGGGAGACAGGAGCTCCTACGAGCAGTACGTC.

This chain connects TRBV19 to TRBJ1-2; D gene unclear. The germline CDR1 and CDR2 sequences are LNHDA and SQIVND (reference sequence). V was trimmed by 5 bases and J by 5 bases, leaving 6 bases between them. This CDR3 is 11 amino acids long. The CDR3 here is CASSDGYGYTF. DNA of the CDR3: TGTGCCAGTAGTGACGGGTATGGCTACACCTTC.

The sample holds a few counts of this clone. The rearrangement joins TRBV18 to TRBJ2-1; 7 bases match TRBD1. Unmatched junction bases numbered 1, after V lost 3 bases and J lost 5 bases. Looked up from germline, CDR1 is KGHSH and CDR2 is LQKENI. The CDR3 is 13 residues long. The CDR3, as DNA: TGTGCCAGCTCACCGGGACAGCACAATGAGCAGTTCTTC. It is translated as CASSPGQHNEQFF.

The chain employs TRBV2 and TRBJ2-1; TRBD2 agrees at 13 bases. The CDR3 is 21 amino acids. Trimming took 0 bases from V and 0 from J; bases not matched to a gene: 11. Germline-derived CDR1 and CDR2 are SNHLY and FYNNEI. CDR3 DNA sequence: TGTGCCAGCAGTGAAGCGCTTCTGGGACTAGCGGGAAGAAGCTCCTACAATGAGCAGTTCTTC. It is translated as CASSEALLGLAGRSSYNEQFF.

The CDR3 nucleotides are TGTGCCAGCAGTTTATCGGAGCTGAACACTGAAGCTTTCTTT. Translated: CASSLSELNTEAFF. The rearrangement links TRBV27 to TRBJ1-1; D ambiguous. This CDR3 comprises 14 residues. V was trimmed by 0 bases and J by 0 bases, leaving 5 bases between them. The germline V gene has CDR1 MNHEY and CDR2 SMNVEV (reference sequence).

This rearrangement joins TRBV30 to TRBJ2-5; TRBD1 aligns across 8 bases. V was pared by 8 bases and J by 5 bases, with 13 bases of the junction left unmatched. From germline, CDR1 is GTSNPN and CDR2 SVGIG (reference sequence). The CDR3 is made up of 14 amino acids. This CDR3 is CAPPHDRGRETQYF. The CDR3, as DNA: TGTGCCCCCCCCCATGACAGGGGAAGGGAGACCCAGTACTTC.

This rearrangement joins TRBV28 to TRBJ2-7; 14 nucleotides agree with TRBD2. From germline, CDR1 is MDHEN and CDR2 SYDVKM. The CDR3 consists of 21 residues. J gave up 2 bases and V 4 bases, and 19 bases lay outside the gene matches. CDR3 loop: CASSSYISPGLAGERAYEQYV. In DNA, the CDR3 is TGTGCCAGCAGTTCATACATATCCCCGGGACTAGCGGGAGAACGGGCCTACGAGCAGTACGTC.

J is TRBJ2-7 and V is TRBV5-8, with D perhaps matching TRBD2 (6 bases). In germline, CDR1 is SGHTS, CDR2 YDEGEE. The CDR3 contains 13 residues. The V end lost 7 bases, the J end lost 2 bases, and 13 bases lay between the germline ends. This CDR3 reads CASRTGEAYEQYV. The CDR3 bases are TGTGCCAGCCGGACGGGAGAAGCCTACGAGCAGTACGTC.